These 27 T cell receptor beta chains share one sample of origin, sequenced in a study of cytomegalovirus exposure and HLA in healthy donors. PCR amplification relied on 60 Vbeta primers (plus 13 Jbeta primers). Sequencing used immunoSEQ multiplex PCR; TCRdb keeps in-frame clones, though not all of them. Among 100,000 to 150,000 clones listed, about four fifths were seen once. The specimen sequenced was PBMCs. The source is a man aged 25 to 40 in good health and CMV-seronegative.

The chain carries TRBV28 and TRBJ1-5; D may be TRBD1 (5 bases). V lost 6 bases and J lost 5, with 17 bases in between. Germline assignment: CDR1 MDHEN and CDR2 SYDVKM. The CDR3 sequence is 15 residues long. CDR3 sequence (DNA): TGTGCCAGCAGCCTTGAACCGTCAGGGCATCAGCCCCAGCATTTT. Its protein is CASSLEPSGHQPQHF.

This sequence joins TRBV28 and TRBJ2-7; TRBD2 agrees at 12 bases. CDR3 length: 16 amino acids. V was pared by 5 bases and J by 5 bases, with 10 bases of the junction left unmatched. Germline V lookup: CDR1 MDHEN, CDR2 SYDVKM. CDR3 sequence (DNA): TGTGCCAGCAGTCCCTCGGCTAGCGGGAGGGAGGACGAGCAGTACTTC. It specifies CASSPSASGREDEQYF. Full variable domain (missing parts from reference TRBV28 and TRBJ2-7): DVKVTQSSRYLVKRTGEKVFLECVQDMDHENMFWYRQDPGLGLRLIYFSYDVKMKEKGDIPEGYSVSREKKERFSLILESASTNQTSMYLCASSPSASGREDEQYFGPGTRLTVT.

The chain is built from TRBV5-6 and TRBJ2-1, with 9 bases matching TRBD2. There are 14 residues in the CDR3. V shed 0 bases, J shed 6 bases, and the junction held 1 base outside the gene matches. Germline-derived CDR1 and CDR2 are SGHDT and YYEEEE. The CDR3 sequence: CASSLGLAVNEQFF. DNA of the CDR3: TGTGCCAGCAGCTTGGGACTAGCGGTCAATGAGCAGTTCTTC.

For the CDR3, the DNA is TGTGCCAGTAGTATAGCAGGGAACAATCAGCCCCAGCATTTT. Amino acids: CASSIAGNNQPQHF. This chain joins TRBV19 and TRBJ1-5; weak D call: TRBD1 (5 bases). CDR1 and CDR2 (germline): LNHDA, SQIVND (reference sequence). The germline V and J ends were trimmed by 1 base and 3 bases, with 7 bases remaining between them. CDR3 length: 14 amino acids.

The chain carries TRBV19 and TRBJ1-4; no reliable D call. CDR1 LNHDA and CDR2 SQIVND come from the germline V gene (reference sequence). CDR3 length: 12 residues. V was pared by 3 bases and J by 7 bases, with 6 bases between. The CDR3 DNA sequence: TGTGCCAGTAGTATGGCGGGTGAAAAACTGTTTTTT. Its protein product is CASSMAGEKLFF.

The chain uses TRBV6-6 and TRBJ1-2; D gene uncertain. CDR3 length equals 16 residues. From germline, CDR1 is MNHNY and CDR2 SVGAGI (reference sequence). V was trimmed by 4 bases and J by 3 bases, leaving 18 bases between them. DNA of the CDR3: TGTGCCAGCAGTTTACGGGCCGGGGAAGGGCACTATGGCTACACCTTC. It encodes CASSLRAGEGHYGYTF.

In this sample, this clone turned up a few times. J is TRBJ1-6 and V is TRBV4-2, with D unresolved. The V and J ends lost 0 bases and 4 bases respectively, with 7 bases between them. Germline V gene sequence: CDR1 LGHNA, CDR2 YNFKEQ. The CDR3 has 15 amino acids. The CDR3 DNA follows: TGTGCCAGCAGCCAAGATCAACTGTATAATTCACCCCTCCACTTT. It yields the protein CASSQDQLYNSPLHF.

As DNA, the CDR3 is TGTGCCAGTACTCGGTTATTGCGACAGGGAAGGGATGGCTACACCTTC. Translation: CASTRLLRQGRDGYTF. The chain recombines TRBV19 with TRBJ1-2; TRBD1 agrees at 7 bases. The V and J ends lost 7 bases and 6 bases, in that order; junction bases with no gene match: 17. This CDR3 comprises 16 residues. Germline-derived CDR1 and CDR2 are LNHDA and SQIVND (reference sequence).

The genes are TRBV15 and TRBJ2-5; the match to TRBD2 covers 10 bases. V was pared by 1 base and J by 0 bases, with 8 bases of the junction left unmatched. CDR3 length: 18 residues. Germline assignment: CDR1 LNHNV and CDR2 YYDKDF (reference sequence). CDR3 region: CATSRVLAGATYQETQYF. The CDR3 DNA reads as TGTGCCACCAGCAGAGTTCTAGCGGGGGCCACGTACCAAGAGACCCAGTACTTC.

The rearrangement links TRBV29-1 to TRBJ2-5; D may be TRBD2 (5 bases). With the DNA end fitting TRBJ2-7 better, the J assignment may be wrong. This CDR3 has 11 residues. CDR1 SQVTM and CDR2 ANQGSEA come from the germline V gene. DNA of the CDR3: TGCAGCGTCTCCGGGAACTACGAGCAGTACTTC. Amino acids: CSVSGNYEQYF.

The J gene is TRBJ2-1, the V gene TRBV7-2; weak D call: TRBD2 (6 bases). Germline V lookup: CDR1 SGHTA, CDR2 FQGNSA. This CDR3 is 15 amino acids long. The V end was cut by 5 bases, the J end by 6 bases, with 17 bases between. CDR3 in DNA: TGTGCCAGCAGCCTTCGGGACTTGGGGGGCAATGAGCAGTTCTTC. This translates into CASSLRDLGGNEQFF.

J is TRBJ2-5 and V is TRBV5-1, with 11 bases aligning to TRBD2. Germline CDR1 SGHRS, CDR2 YFSETQ. The V segment lost 2 bases and the J segment 4 bases; nucleotides outside the gene matches: 4. The CDR3 sequence is 15 residues long. The CDR3 DNA is TGCGCCAGCAGCTTTAGCGGGGGGGTGCGAGAGACCCAGTACTTC. Translation gives CASSFSGGVRETQYF. The whole variable domain, remainder taken from reference TRBV5-1 and TRBJ2-5, is KAGVTQTPRYLIKTRGQQVTLSCSPISGHRSVSWYQQTPGQGLQFLFEYFSETQRNKGNFPGRFSGRQFSNSRSEMNVSTLELGDSALYLCASSFSGGVRETQYFGPGTRLLVL.

On this clone: One junction end does not reproduce the germline sequence, and a read error may be involved. This sequence joins TRBV6-1 and TRBJ2-7, with TRBD1 matching over 10 bases. The CDR3 runs to 11 residues. Germline V gives CDR1 MNHNS, CDR2 SASEGT. CDR3 nucleotides: TGTGCCAGCGGCCCGGGACAGGGGCCTCACTTC. Translation: CASGPGQGPHF.

V and J are TRBV7-9 and TRBJ2-2; 10 positions agree with TRBD1. Germline-derived CDR1 and CDR2 are SEHNR and FQNEAQ (reference sequence). V was clipped by 4 bases and J by 4 bases; unmatched bases: 12. The CDR3 has 18 residues. The DNA of the CDR3 is TGTGCCAGCAGCTCTGACAGGGGGCGCATGTCGGGCACCGGGGAGCTGTTTTTT. Its translation is CASSSDRGRMSGTGELFF.

This clone has a single count. This CDR3 reads CASRPRSGHRGETQYF. The CDR3 DNA follows: TGTGCAAGTCGCCCCCGATCGGGCCACAGGGGAGAGACCCAGTACTTC. The V and J genes are TRBV12-2 and TRBJ2-5; the D call TRBD1 from the table was never checked on the DNA. TRBV12-2 is classified as a pseudogene. The CDR3 is 16 residues long.

This clone turned up a few times. The gene calls are TRBV2 and TRBJ1-2; tentatively, D is TRBD1 (6 bases). The germline V gene has CDR1 SNHLY and CDR2 FYNNEI. CDR3 length: 15 residues. Trimming stripped 6 bases from V and 8 bases from J, with 22 bases between. The chain's CDR3 is CASRVLRGRGEGYTF. Written as DNA, the CDR3 is TGTGCCAGCAGGGTTCTCAGGGGACGAGGGGAAGGCTACACCTTC. Filled out from reference TRBV2 and TRBJ1-2, the complete variable domain reads EPEVTQTPSHQVTQMGQEVILRCVPISNHLYFYWYRQILGQKVEFLVSFYNNEISEKSEIFDDQFSVERPDGSNFTLKIRSTKLEDSAMYFCASRVLRGRGEGYTFGSGTRLTVV.

The rearrangement uses TRBV6-1 and TRBJ2-5, with 14 bases aligning to TRBD2. This CDR3 spans 15 amino acids. V dropped 6 bases and J dropped 5; count of bases not matched to a gene: 5. Germline V gene sequence: CDR1 MNHNS, CDR2 SASEGT. CDR3 bases: TGTGCCAGCAGCCGACTAGCGGGAGGGCCGGAGACCCAGTACTTC. Its translation: CASSRLAGGPETQYF.

CDR3 region: CASSGGQWSEQYF. Here the CDR3 DNA reads TGTGCCAGCAGCGGAGGACAGTGGTCCGAGCAGTACTTC. The rearrangement uses TRBV6-1 and TRBJ2-7; the D gene is possibly TRBD1 (6 bases). The CDR3 sequence is 13 residues long. V was pared by 6 bases and J by 6 bases, with 15 bases between. The germline CDR1 and CDR2 sequences are MNHNS and SASEGT.

V gene TRBV4-1 combines with J gene TRBJ1-4, with D perhaps matching TRBD1 (6 bases). Trimming stripped 4 bases from V and 0 bases from J, with 18 bases between. The germline V gene has CDR1 MGHRA and CDR2 YSYEKL. The CDR3 has 18 residues. DNA of the CDR3: TGCGCCAGCAGCCCCCTCCCGCGACAGGTGGCAACTAATGAAAAACTGTTTTTT. Translation gives CASSPLPRQVATNEKLFF.

This clone showed up just a few times. This chain connects TRBV7-6 to TRBJ2-7; 7 nucleotides match TRBD2. This CDR3 is 17 amino acids long. V lost 5 bases to trimming and J lost 0 bases; unmatched junction nucleotides: 13. CDR1 is SGHVS, CDR2 FNYEAQ, per germline. The CDR3, as DNA: TGTGCCAGCAGCCATAGTTCCGTTGCGGGGGACTCCTACGAGCAGTACTTC. Encoded protein: CASSHSSVAGDSYEQYF.

The chain is built from TRBV6-5 and TRBJ2-1; TRBD2 is a possible D gene (5 bases). Trimming cost V 4 bases and J 0 bases, with 10 bases left between them. Germline-derived CDR1 and CDR2 are MNHEY and SVGAGI. The CDR3 is 15 amino acids. CDR3 region: CASSSSGSSYNEQFF. CDR3 nucleotide sequence: TGTGCCAGCAGTTCAAGCGGCAGCTCCTACAATGAGCAGTTCTTC.

The V gene is TRBV6-1, the J gene TRBJ2-3, with 7 bases matching TRBD1. The CDR3 extends over 19 amino acids. The trim removed 3 bases at V and 2 bases at J, leaving 17 bases unmatched. Looked up from germline, CDR1 is MNHNS and CDR2 is SASEGT. The CDR3 coding sequence is TGTGCCAGCAGTGAGCCCGTCCGACAGGGTTGGAAAAACACAGATACGCAGTATTTT. It codes for CASSEPVRQGWKNTDTQYF.

This clone occurred a few times. The rearrangement uses TRBV2 and TRBJ1-4; D perhaps matches TRBD1 (6 bases). The CDR3 length is 15 residues. The V end lost 2 bases, the J end lost 5 bases, and 12 bases lay between the germline ends. The V gene's germline CDR1 is SNHLY and CDR2 FYNNEI. CDR3 nucleotide sequence: TGTGCCAGCAGTGAAATGGCAGGGGCGAATGAAAAACTGTTTTTT. Translated, it gives CASSEMAGANEKLFF. The full variable domain, completed using reference TRBV2 and TRBJ1-4, is EPEVTQTPSHQVTQMGQEVILRCVPISNHLYFYWYRQILGQKVEFLVSFYNNEISEKSEIFDDQFSVERPDGSNFTLKIRSTKLEDSAMYFCASSEMAGANEKLFFGSGTQLSVL.

A few counts support this clone. This chain joins TRBV4-3 and TRBJ1-1, with no clear D. The CDR3 consists of 16 residues. Trimming removed 0 bases at V and 3 bases at J, with 14 bases between. Per the germline V gene, CDR1 is LGHNA and CDR2 is YSLEER. This CDR3 reads CASSQDLTGIHTEAFF. The CDR3 bases are TGCGCCAGCAGCCAAGATCTGACGGGGATTCACACTGAAGCTTTCTTT.

This chain joins TRBV28 and TRBJ1-1; D is unresolved. Germline CDR1 MDHEN, CDR2 SYDVKM. V lost 5 bases to trimming and J lost 3 bases, with 7 bases between them. The CDR3 runs to 12 residues. As DNA, the CDR3 is TGTGCCAGCAGTCCCGTCGACACTGAAGCTTTCTTT. This sequence encodes CASSPVDTEAFF.

The chain is built from TRBV5-1 and TRBJ1-3; perhaps TRBD1 as D (6 bases). Germline assignment: CDR1 SGHRS and CDR2 YFSETQ. This CDR3 contains 17 residues. Trimming took off 0 bases at V and 0 bases at J, with 13 bases between the two ends. As DNA, the CDR3 is TGCGCCAGCAGCTTGGCCCAACAGGGCCTCTCTGGAAACACCATATATTTT. It encodes CASSLAQQGLSGNTIYF.

This clone was observed a handful of times. CDR3 nucleotide sequence: TGTGCCAGCAGCTTAGGCCCGTGGGACAGACTCGACGAGCAGTACTTC. It specifies CASSLGPWDRLDEQYF. This sequence joins TRBV7-9 and TRBJ2-7; TRBD1 matches at 7 bases. From germline, CDR1 is SEHNR and CDR2 FQNEAQ (reference sequence). This CDR3 comprises 16 residues. J gave up 5 bases and V 1 base, and 11 bases lay outside the gene matches. Full variable domain (remainder filled in from reference TRBV7-9 and TRBJ2-7): DTGVSQNPRHKITKRGQNVTFRCDPISEHNRLYWYRQTLGQGPEFLTYFQNEAQLEKSRLLSDRFSAERPKGSFSTLEIQRTEQGDSAMYLCASSLGPWDRLDEQYFGPGTRLTVT.